This T cell receptor beta chain is from a study of blood T cell repertoires in COVID-19. About the study: From the United States, Italy and Spain came samples of acute and convalescent COVID-19.

This clone showed up just once. An end of the junction does not agree with germline; a read error may underlie this. Per the study methods: Amplification of reference gene primers provided the estimated nucleated cell counts. Generated by immunoSEQ multiplex PCR, the TCRdb table keeps only in-frame clones and is missing some. V, J and clone size are those of that table, while D and trimming were read from the DNA. The table has about 230,000 clones, roughly 85% seen once. This CDR3 spans 13 amino acids. Germline CDR1 reads SSHAT; CDR2 reads FNYEAQ (reference sequence). The sequenced sample consisted of peripheral blood. V is TRBV7-7 and J is TRBJ2-1; D is undetermined. This TCR was sampled from a man aged 50 or older with COVID-19, enrolled during active disease. Written as DNA, the CDR3 is TGTGCTAGCAGTCCAGGAAACTACAATGAGCAGTTCTTC. Its translation is CASSPGNYNEQFF.